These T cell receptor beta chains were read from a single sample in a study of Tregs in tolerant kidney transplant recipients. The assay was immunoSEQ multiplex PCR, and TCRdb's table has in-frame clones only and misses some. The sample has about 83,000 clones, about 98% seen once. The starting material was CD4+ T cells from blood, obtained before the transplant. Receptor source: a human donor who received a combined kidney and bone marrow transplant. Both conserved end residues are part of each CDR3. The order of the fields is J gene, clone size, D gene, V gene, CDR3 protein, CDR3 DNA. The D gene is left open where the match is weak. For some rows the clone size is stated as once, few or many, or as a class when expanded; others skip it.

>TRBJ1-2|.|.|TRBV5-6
CASSLGRTYGYTF
TGTGCCAGCAGCTTGGGCAGAACCTATGGCTACACCTTC
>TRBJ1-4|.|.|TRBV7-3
CASSLQGRNEKLFF
TGTGCCAGCAGCTTACAGGGGCGGAATGAAAAACTGTTTTTT
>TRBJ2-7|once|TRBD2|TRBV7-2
CASSLAQGLAGGPGNEQYF
TGTGCCAGCAGCTTAGCGCAGGGACTAGCGGGAGGGCCGGGAAACGAGCAGTACTTC
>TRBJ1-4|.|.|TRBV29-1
CSVGNLAGSNEKLFF
TGCAGCGTGGGTAATCTAGCGGGGAGTAATGAAAAACTGTTTTTT
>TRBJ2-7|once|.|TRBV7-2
CASSLAPSQREQYF
TGTGCCAGCAGCTTAGCCCCTTCTCAGAGGGAGCAGTACTTC
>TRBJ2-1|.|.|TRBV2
CASSSGRFNEQFF
TGTGCCAGCTCCTCGGGGAGGTTCAATGAGCAGTTCTTC
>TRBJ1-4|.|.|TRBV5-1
CASRDPDRANEKLFF
TGCGCCAGCAGGGACCCGGACAGAGCAAATGAAAAACTGTTTTTT
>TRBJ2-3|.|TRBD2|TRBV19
CASRGLAGVRPDTQYF
TGTGCCAGTAGGGGACTAGCGGGAGTACGCCCAGATACGCAGTATTTT
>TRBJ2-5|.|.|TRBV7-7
CASSLRGETQYF
TGTGCCAGCAGCTTGAGAGGGGAGACCCAGTACTTC
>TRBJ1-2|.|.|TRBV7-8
CASSPRGTYGYTF
TGTGCCAGCAGTCCACGGGGAACTTACGGCTACACCTTC
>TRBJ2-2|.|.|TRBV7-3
CASSLGKGAGELFF
TGTGCCAGCAGCTTGGGGAAGGGGGCCGGGGAGCTGTTTTTT
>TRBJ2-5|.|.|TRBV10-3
CAIRDWKQETQYF
TGTGCCATCAGGGACTGGAAACAAGAGACCCAGTACTTC
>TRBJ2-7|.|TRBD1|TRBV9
CASSPKQGTSYEQYF
TGTGCCAGCAGCCCCAAACAGGGGACCTCCTACGAGCAGTACTTC
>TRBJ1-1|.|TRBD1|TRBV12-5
CASGLGPGTGNTEAFF
TGTGCTAGTGGTTTAGGCCCCGGGACAGGGAACACTGAAGCTTTCTTT
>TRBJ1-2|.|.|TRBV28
CASSLLTRSGVGYTF
TGTGCCAGCAGTTTATTGACTCGTTCCGGGGTTGGCTACACCTTC
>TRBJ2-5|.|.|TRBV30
CAWSREETQYF
TGTGCCTGGAGCCGGGAAGAGACCCAGTACTTC